The rows below give T cell receptor beta chains drawn from one sample of a study of CD8 T cells in Susac syndrome. In TCRdb, the immunoSEQ multiplex PCR reads were re-called with MiXCR into one record per CDR3 protein. Seen here are about 190,000 distinct CDR3 sequences, 95% observed once, and the top ten hold roughly 0.15%. The specimen was CD8+ T cells from PBMCs. These TCRs come from a human donor with Susac syndrome. Both conserved end residues are part of each CDR3. The order of the fields is CDR3 DNA, CDR3 protein, clone size, J gene, D gene, V gene. D genes are given only for firm matches. Only part of the rows carry a size: once, few, many, or a class if the clone is expanded.

CDR3 DNA: TGTGCCAGCAGTGGCAGTCGCACAGATACGCAGTATTTT
CDR3 protein: CASSGSRTDTQYF
clone size: -
J gene: TRBJ2-3
D gene: -
V gene: TRBV28

CDR3 DNA: TGTGCCAGTAGTACGAACAGGGGTGACACTGAAGCTTTCTTT
CDR3 protein: CASSTNRGDTEAFF
clone size: -
J gene: TRBJ1-1
D gene: TRBD1
V gene: TRBV19

CDR3 DNA: TGCAGTACCTCATGGGGCAATCAGCCCCAGCATTTT
CDR3 protein: CSTSWGNQPQHF
clone size: -
J gene: TRBJ1-5
D gene: -
V gene: TRBV20-1

CDR3 DNA: TGTGCCAGCAGCCAGGGGGCCCCCTCTGAAGCTTTCTTT
CDR3 protein: CASSQGAPSEAFF
clone size: -
J gene: TRBJ1-1
D gene: -
V gene: TRBV3-1

CDR3 DNA: TGTGCCAGCAGCTTGTGGACTAGCGGGATGGAGCAGTTCTTC
CDR3 protein: CASSLWTSGMEQFF
clone size: -
J gene: TRBJ2-1
D gene: TRBD2
V gene: TRBV9

CDR3 DNA: TGTGCCAGCAGTGACCTTGGACAGGGGACTGATGGCTACACCTTC
CDR3 protein: CASSDLGQGTDGYTF
clone size: -
J gene: TRBJ1-2
D gene: TRBD1
V gene: TRBV6-1

CDR3 DNA: TGTGCCAGCACCCTGTACAATGAGCAGTTCTTC
CDR3 protein: CASTLYNEQFF
clone size: -
J gene: TRBJ2-1
D gene: -
V gene: TRBV12-3/TRBV12-4

CDR3 DNA: TGCAGCGTTCCGGACAGACTTAACTATGGCTACACCTTC
CDR3 protein: CSVPDRLNYGYTF
clone size: -
J gene: TRBJ1-2
D gene: -
V gene: TRBV29-1

CDR3 DNA: TGTGCCAGCGAAGATAGGGGGACTACCGACACCGGGGAGCTGTTTTTT
CDR3 protein: CASEDRGTTDTGELFF
clone size: -
J gene: TRBJ2-2
D gene: -
V gene: TRBV21-1

CDR3 DNA: TGTGCCAGCAGCTTAGGCGCGGCCCAAGAGACCCAGTACTTC
CDR3 protein: CASSLGAAQETQYF
clone size: -
J gene: TRBJ2-5
D gene: -
V gene: TRBV13

CDR3 DNA: TGTGCCAGCAGCAAGGGGGGGGTCGGGTACGAGCAGTACTTC
CDR3 protein: CASSKGGVGYEQYF
clone size: -
J gene: TRBJ2-7
D gene: -
V gene: TRBV7-2

CDR3 DNA: TGTGCCAGCAGTTTATTGTGGTTGGGTTCGTTCTACGAGCAGTACTTC
CDR3 protein: CASSLLWLGSFYEQYF
clone size: -
J gene: TRBJ2-7
D gene: -
V gene: TRBV28

CDR3 DNA: TGTGCCAGCAGCGGAGGGGTGACCCGAACCTACAATGAGCAGTTCTTC
CDR3 protein: CASSGGVTRTYNEQFF
clone size: -
J gene: TRBJ2-1
D gene: -
V gene: TRBV9

CDR3 DNA: TGCAGTGCGGGCAGGACTAGTGGGCAGTTCTTC
CDR3 protein: CSAGRTSGQFF
clone size: -
J gene: TRBJ2-1
D gene: TRBD2
V gene: TRBV20-1

CDR3 DNA: TGTGCCAGCAGCCCCAGTACTAGCGACTCCTACGAGCAGTACTTC
CDR3 protein: CASSPSTSDSYEQYF
clone size: -
J gene: TRBJ2-7
D gene: TRBD2
V gene: TRBV5-4

CDR3 DNA: TGTGCCAGCAGCTTCGGCACAGGGGGGGCTGGCTACACCTTC
CDR3 protein: CASSFGTGGAGYTF
clone size: -
J gene: TRBJ1-2
D gene: TRBD1
V gene: TRBV13

CDR3 DNA: TGTGCCACCAGCAGAGACTGGACCGATATTCAGTACTTC
CDR3 protein: CATSRDWTDIQYF
clone size: -
J gene: TRBJ2-4
D gene: -
V gene: TRBV15

CDR3 DNA: TGTGCCAGCAGTTCAGAACGGGACAGGCGTTACAATGAGCAGTTCTTC
CDR3 protein: CASSSERDRRYNEQFF
clone size: -
J gene: TRBJ2-1
D gene: TRBD1
V gene: TRBV28

CDR3 DNA: TGTGCCAGCAGCGTAGGTTCGGCAGGAGATGGCTACACCTTC
CDR3 protein: CASSVGSAGDGYTF
clone size: -
J gene: TRBJ1-2
D gene: -
V gene: TRBV9

CDR3 DNA: TGTGCCAGCTCAATAACTGTGGCGGGGGACATTCAGTACTTC
CDR3 protein: CASSITVAGDIQYF
clone size: once
J gene: TRBJ2-4
D gene: TRBD2
V gene: TRBV18

CDR3 DNA: TGTGCCAGCAGCTTGGAAGCGGGAGTGGGAAATGAGCAGTTCTTC
CDR3 protein: CASSLEAGVGNEQFF
clone size: -
J gene: TRBJ2-1
D gene: TRBD2
V gene: TRBV7-2

CDR3 DNA: TGTGCCAGCACGGGGGGGGTGGGCACAGATACGCAGTATTTT
CDR3 protein: CASTGGVGTDTQYF
clone size: -
J gene: TRBJ2-3
D gene: TRBD2
V gene: TRBV12-3/TRBV12-4

CDR3 DNA: TGTGCCAGCAGTTACTCGATCGGGAGAATCTCCTACGAGCAGTACTTC
CDR3 protein: CASSYSIGRISYEQYF
clone size: -
J gene: TRBJ2-7
D gene: -
V gene: TRBV6-5

CDR3 DNA: TGTGCCAGCAGTTTATGGACAGGGTCGGAAGAGACCCAGTACTTC
CDR3 protein: CASSLWTGSEETQYF
clone size: once
J gene: TRBJ2-5
D gene: TRBD1
V gene: TRBV28

CDR3 DNA: TGCAGTGCTCCGCGGGACGGCCGATTTATGAGCTACACCTTC
CDR3 protein: CSAPRDGRFMSYTF
clone size: -
J gene: TRBJ1-2
D gene: -
V gene: TRBV20-1

CDR3 DNA: TGTGCCAGCAGCTTATACCTCCGGACTAGCGGGAGCCACGAGCAGTACTTC
CDR3 protein: CASSLYLRTSGSHEQYF
clone size: -
J gene: TRBJ2-7
D gene: TRBD2
V gene: TRBV7-3

CDR3 DNA: TGTGCCAGCAGTATAAAACGACAGGATCAGCCCCAGCATTTT
CDR3 protein: CASSIKRQDQPQHF
clone size: -
J gene: TRBJ1-5
D gene: -
V gene: TRBV27

CDR3 DNA: TGTGCCAGCAAAGGACAGGGAGCCTATGGCTACACCTTC
CDR3 protein: CASKGQGAYGYTF
clone size: -
J gene: TRBJ1-2
D gene: TRBD1
V gene: TRBV7-9

CDR3 DNA: TGTGCCAGCGGGAGCGTTGCCGGGGAGCTGTTTTTT
CDR3 protein: CASGSVAGELFF
clone size: -
J gene: TRBJ2-2
D gene: -
V gene: TRBV3-1

CDR3 DNA: TGTGCCAGCAGCATTAGCGGGGGAGGAGATACGCAGTATTTT
CDR3 protein: CASSISGGGDTQYF
clone size: -
J gene: TRBJ2-3
D gene: TRBD2
V gene: TRBV9

CDR3 DNA: TGTGCCAGCAGCGTAGGCGAAAGGGTCTGGGTGGAAAGCGGGGAGCTGTTTTTT
CDR3 protein: CASSVGERVWVESGELFF
clone size: -
J gene: TRBJ2-2
D gene: -
V gene: TRBV9

CDR3 DNA: TGTGCCAGCAGCGTCGGACAGAAAGGAGAGACCCAGTACTTC
CDR3 protein: CASSVGQKGETQYF
clone size: -
J gene: TRBJ2-5
D gene: -
V gene: TRBV7-8

CDR3 DNA: TGTGCCAGCAGTGAAGCGCTGAATTTTGAGACCCAGTACTTC
CDR3 protein: CASSEALNFETQYF
clone size: few
J gene: TRBJ2-5
D gene: -
V gene: TRBV2

CDR3 DNA: TGTGCCAGCAGCCCACCGGACACAGCCTACGAGCAGTACTTC
CDR3 protein: CASSPPDTAYEQYF
clone size: -
J gene: TRBJ2-7
D gene: -
V gene: TRBV9

CDR3 DNA: TGTGCCAGCAGTGAAAACAGGGACTACGAGCAGTACTTC
CDR3 protein: CASSENRDYEQYF
clone size: -
J gene: TRBJ2-7
D gene: -
V gene: TRBV6-1

CDR3 DNA: TGTGCCAGCAGCAATAGGGAGGGCACAGATACGCAGTATTTT
CDR3 protein: CASSNREGTDTQYF
clone size: -
J gene: TRBJ2-3
D gene: -
V gene: TRBV7-3

CDR3 DNA: TGCAGTGCTAGAGTTCAGCTTAATGAAAAACTGTTTTTT
CDR3 protein: CSARVQLNEKLFF
clone size: -
J gene: TRBJ1-4
D gene: -
V gene: TRBV20-1

CDR3 DNA: TGTGCCAGCAGCGTAGGGGGACAGGGGAACACTGAAGCTTTCTTT
CDR3 protein: CASSVGGQGNTEAFF
clone size: -
J gene: TRBJ1-1
D gene: TRBD1
V gene: TRBV9

CDR3 DNA: TGCGCCAGCAGCTTGGCGCGTTTGAACACTGAAGCTTTCTTT
CDR3 protein: CASSLARLNTEAFF
clone size: -
J gene: TRBJ1-1
D gene: -
V gene: TRBV5-1

CDR3 DNA: TGCAGCGGGGGTACTACCTTAAACTCCTACGAGCAGTACTTC
CDR3 protein: CSGGTTLNSYEQYF
clone size: once
J gene: TRBJ2-7
D gene: -
V gene: TRBV29-1

CDR3 DNA: TGTGCCAGCAGCTTAGGCGCGGGAGGGCGAGAGACCCAGTACTTC
CDR3 protein: CASSLGAGGRETQYF
clone size: -
J gene: TRBJ2-5
D gene: TRBD2
V gene: TRBV7-2

CDR3 DNA: TGTGCCAGCAGTTTACTGAGCGAGTACAATGAGCAGTTCTTC
CDR3 protein: CASSLLSEYNEQFF
clone size: -
J gene: TRBJ2-1
D gene: -
V gene: TRBV28

CDR3 DNA: TGTGCCAGCAGCTTTAGACAGGAGGTCGAAAAACTGTTTTTT
CDR3 protein: CASSFRQEVEKLFF
clone size: -
J gene: TRBJ1-4
D gene: -
V gene: TRBV7-9

CDR3 DNA: TGTGCCAGCAGTACTAGCGGACTCCTGGATACGCAGTATTTT
CDR3 protein: CASSTSGLLDTQYF
clone size: -
J gene: TRBJ2-3
D gene: TRBD2
V gene: TRBV12-3/TRBV12-4

CDR3 DNA: TGTGCCAGCAACGAGGGTTTCTCCTACGAGCAGTACTTC
CDR3 protein: CASNEGFSYEQYF
clone size: -
J gene: TRBJ2-7
D gene: -
V gene: TRBV6-1

CDR3 DNA: TGTGCCAGCAGCAGGGGACAGGGGGCAAATTCACCCCTCCACTTT
CDR3 protein: CASSRGQGANSPLHF
clone size: -
J gene: TRBJ1-6
D gene: TRBD1
V gene: TRBV5-4

CDR3 DNA: TGTGCCTGGAGTTACGGCAGGGGCCTGGATGGCTACACCTTC
CDR3 protein: CAWSYGRGLDGYTF
clone size: -
J gene: TRBJ1-2
D gene: -
V gene: TRBV30

CDR3 DNA: TGCAGCGTTGCCCCGTCATACAATGAGCAGTTCTTC
CDR3 protein: CSVAPSYNEQFF
clone size: few
J gene: TRBJ2-1
D gene: -
V gene: TRBV29-1

CDR3 DNA: TGTGCCAGCAGCGCCCACAAGGATAGCAATCAGCCCCAGCATTTT
CDR3 protein: CASSAHKDSNQPQHF
clone size: -
J gene: TRBJ1-5
D gene: -
V gene: TRBV9

CDR3 DNA: TGTGCCAGCAGCACCCTCACGACCCCCACGAAAGGCTACACCTTC
CDR3 protein: CASSTLTTPTKGYTF
clone size: -
J gene: TRBJ1-2
D gene: -
V gene: TRBV6-5